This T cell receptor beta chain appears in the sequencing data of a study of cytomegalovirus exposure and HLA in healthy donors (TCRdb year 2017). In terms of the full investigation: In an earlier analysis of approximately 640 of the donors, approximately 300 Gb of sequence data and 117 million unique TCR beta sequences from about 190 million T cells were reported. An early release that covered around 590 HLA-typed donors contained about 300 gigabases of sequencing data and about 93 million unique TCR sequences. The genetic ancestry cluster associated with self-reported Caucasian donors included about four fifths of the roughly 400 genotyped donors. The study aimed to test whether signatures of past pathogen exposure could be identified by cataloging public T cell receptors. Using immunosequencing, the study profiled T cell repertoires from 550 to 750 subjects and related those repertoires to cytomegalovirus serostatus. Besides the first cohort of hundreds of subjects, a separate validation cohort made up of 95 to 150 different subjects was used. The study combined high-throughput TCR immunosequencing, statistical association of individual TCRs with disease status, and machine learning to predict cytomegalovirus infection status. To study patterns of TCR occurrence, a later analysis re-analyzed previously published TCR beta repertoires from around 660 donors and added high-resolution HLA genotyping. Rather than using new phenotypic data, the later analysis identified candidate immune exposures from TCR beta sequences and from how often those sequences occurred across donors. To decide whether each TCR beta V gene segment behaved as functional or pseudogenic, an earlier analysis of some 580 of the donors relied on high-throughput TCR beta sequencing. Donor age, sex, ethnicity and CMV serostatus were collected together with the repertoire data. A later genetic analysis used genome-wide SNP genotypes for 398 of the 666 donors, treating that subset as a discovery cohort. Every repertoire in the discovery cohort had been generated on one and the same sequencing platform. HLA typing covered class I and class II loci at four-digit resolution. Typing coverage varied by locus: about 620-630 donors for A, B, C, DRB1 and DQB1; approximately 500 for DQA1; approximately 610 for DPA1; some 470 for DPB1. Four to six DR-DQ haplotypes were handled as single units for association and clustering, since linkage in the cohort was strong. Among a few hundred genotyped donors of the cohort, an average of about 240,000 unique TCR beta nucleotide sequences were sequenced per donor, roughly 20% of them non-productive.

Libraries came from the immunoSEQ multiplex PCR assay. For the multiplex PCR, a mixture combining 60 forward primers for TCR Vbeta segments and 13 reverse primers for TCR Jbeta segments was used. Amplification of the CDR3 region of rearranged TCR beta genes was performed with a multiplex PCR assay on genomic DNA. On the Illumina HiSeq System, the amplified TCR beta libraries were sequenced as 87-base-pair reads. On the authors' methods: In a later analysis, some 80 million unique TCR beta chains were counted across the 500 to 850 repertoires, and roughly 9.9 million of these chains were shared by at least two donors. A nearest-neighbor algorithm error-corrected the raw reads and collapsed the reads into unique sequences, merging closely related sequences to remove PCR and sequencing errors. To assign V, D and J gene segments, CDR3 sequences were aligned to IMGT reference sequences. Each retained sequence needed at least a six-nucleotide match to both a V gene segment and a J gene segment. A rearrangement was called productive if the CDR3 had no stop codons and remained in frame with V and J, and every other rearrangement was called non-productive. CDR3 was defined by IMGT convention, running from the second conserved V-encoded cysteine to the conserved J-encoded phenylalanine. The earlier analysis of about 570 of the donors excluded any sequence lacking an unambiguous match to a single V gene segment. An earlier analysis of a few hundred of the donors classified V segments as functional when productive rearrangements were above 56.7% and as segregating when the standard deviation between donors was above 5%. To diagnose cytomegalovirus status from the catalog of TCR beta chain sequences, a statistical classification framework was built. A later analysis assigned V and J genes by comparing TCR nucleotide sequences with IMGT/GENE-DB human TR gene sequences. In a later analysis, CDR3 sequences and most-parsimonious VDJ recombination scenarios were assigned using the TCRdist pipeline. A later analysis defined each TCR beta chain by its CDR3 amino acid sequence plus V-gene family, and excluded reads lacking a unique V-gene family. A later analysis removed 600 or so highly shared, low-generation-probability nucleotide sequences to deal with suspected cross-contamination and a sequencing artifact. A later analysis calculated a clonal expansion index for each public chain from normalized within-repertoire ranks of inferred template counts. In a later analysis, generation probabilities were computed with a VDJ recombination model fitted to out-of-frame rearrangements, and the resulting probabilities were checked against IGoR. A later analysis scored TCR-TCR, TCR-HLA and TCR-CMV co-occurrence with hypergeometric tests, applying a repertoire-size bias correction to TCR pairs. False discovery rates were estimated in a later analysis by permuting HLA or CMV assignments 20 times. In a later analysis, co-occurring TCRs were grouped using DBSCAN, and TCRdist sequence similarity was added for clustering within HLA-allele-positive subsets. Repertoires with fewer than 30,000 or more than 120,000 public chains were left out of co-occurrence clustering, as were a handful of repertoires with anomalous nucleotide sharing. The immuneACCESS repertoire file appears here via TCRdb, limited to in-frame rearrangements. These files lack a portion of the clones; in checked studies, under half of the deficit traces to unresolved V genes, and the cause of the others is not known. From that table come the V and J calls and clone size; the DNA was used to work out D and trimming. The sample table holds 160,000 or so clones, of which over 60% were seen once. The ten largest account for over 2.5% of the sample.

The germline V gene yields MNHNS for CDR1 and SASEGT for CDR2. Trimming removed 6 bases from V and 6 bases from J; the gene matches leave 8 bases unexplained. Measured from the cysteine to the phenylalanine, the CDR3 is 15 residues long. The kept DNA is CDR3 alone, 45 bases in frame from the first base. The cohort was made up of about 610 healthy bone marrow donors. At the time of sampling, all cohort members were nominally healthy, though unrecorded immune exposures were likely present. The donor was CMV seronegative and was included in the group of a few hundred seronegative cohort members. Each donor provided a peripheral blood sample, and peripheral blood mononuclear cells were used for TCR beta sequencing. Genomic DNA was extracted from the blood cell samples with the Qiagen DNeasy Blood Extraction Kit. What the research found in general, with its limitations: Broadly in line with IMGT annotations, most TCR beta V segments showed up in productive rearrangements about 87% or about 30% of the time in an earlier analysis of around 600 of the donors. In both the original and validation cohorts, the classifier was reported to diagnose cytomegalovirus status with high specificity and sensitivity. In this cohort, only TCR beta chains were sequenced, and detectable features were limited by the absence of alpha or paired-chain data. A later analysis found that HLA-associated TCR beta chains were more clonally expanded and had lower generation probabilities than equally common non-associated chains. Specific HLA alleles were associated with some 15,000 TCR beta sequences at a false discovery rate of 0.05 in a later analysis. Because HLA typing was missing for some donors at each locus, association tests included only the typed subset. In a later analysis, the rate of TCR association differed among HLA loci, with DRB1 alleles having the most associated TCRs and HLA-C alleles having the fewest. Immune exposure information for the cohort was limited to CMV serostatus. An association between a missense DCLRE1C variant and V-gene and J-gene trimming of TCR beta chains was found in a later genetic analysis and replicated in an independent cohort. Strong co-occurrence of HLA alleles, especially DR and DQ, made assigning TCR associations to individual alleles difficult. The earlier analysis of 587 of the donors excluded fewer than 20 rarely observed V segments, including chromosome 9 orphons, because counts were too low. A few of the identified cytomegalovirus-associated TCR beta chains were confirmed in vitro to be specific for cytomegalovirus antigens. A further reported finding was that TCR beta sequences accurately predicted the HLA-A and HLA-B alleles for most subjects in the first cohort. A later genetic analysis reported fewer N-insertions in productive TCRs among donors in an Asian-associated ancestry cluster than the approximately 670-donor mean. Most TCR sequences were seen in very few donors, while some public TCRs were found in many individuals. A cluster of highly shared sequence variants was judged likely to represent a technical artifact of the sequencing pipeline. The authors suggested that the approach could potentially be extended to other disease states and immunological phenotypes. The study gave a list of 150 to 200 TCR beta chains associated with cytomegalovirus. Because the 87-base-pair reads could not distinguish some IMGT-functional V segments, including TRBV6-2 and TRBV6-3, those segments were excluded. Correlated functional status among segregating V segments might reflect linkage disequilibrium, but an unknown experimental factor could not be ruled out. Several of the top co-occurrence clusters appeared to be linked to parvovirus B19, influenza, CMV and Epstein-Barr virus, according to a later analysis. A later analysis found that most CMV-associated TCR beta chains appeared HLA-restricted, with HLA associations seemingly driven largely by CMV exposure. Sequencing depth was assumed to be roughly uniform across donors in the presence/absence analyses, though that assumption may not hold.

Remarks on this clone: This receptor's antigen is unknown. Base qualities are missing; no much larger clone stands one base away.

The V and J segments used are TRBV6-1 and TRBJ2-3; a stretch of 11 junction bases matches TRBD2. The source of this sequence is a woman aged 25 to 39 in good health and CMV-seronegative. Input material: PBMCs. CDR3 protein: CASRISGGAYDTQYF. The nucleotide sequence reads TGTGCCAGCAGAATTAGCGGGGGGGCATACGATACGCAGTATTTT.